The 11 T cell receptor beta chains below were found in one sample sequenced in a study of T cell repertoires in cytomegalovirus infection. TCRdb re-analysed the reads in MiXCR, keeping a single row per CDR3 protein. The table includes nearly 450,000 distinct CDR3 sequences, 25% to 40% detected once. The sample taken for sequencing was PBMCs. These receptors came from a human donor in good health (CMV status not recorded). Some clones in this sample may be carry-over from other donors' samples.

This clonotype showed up just once. V usage is TRBV19 and J usage is TRBJ1-5; 7 nucleotides agree with TRBD1. Germline CDR1 reads LNHDA; CDR2 reads SQIVND (reference sequence). Trimming at V came to 3 bases and at J to 1 base, leaving 6 bases not matched to a gene. This CDR3 comprises 16 residues. The DNA for the CDR3 is TGTGCCAGTAGTATCGAACAGGGGAGAAGCAATCAGCCCCAGCATTTT. Its translation is CASSIEQGRSNQPQHF.

The rearrangement uses TRBV6-5 and TRBJ2-1; 7 bases agree with TRBD2. Looked up from germline, CDR1 is MNHEY and CDR2 is SVGAGI. The CDR3 has 16 residues. V gave up 3 bases and J gave up 0 bases; unmatched junction bases: 5. The CDR3 protein is CASSYSLADSYNEQFF. CDR3 in DNA: TGTGCCAGCAGTTATTCTCTAGCGGACTCCTACAATGAGCAGTTCTTC.

V is TRBV11-2 and J is TRBJ2-7; the D gene is possibly TRBD1 (6 bases). This CDR3 region has 15 residues. Germline CDR1 SGHAT, CDR2 FQNNGV. V lost 1 base and J lost 1, with 11 bases in between. The CDR3 DNA reads TGTGCCAGCAGCTTAGCCCGGGACACTTCCTACGAGCAGTACTTC. Amino acids: CASSLARDTSYEQYF.

This clonotype was seen ten or more times. V and J are TRBV7-2 and TRBJ1-1; D remains unclear. V dropped 4 bases and J dropped 5 bases, with 17 bases sitting between them. The CDR3 loop spans 15 amino acids. The germline CDR1 and CDR2 sequences are SGHTA and FQGNSA. CDR3 residues: CASSSLARAWTEAFF. CDR3 nucleotide sequence: TGTGCCAGCAGCTCCTTGGCTCGGGCGTGGACTGAAGCTTTCTTT.

There are a few counts of this clonotype. The chain carries TRBV7-2 and TRBJ2-7; 7 bases fit TRBD1. The CDR3 sequence is 14 residues long. With V trimmed by 3 bases and J by 2 bases, 4 bases remained unmatched. The germline V gene encodes CDR1 SGHTA and CDR2 FQGNSA. The CDR3 DNA follows: TGTGCCAGCAGCTTTGGACAGGCTCCCTACGAGCAGTACTTC. This codes for CASSFGQAPYEQYF.

The V and J genes are TRBV10-3 and TRBJ2-1; 8 nucleotides line up with TRBD1. This CDR3 has 18 amino acids. CDR1 and CDR2 from the germline V gene are ENHRY and SYGVKD. J was trimmed by 6 bases and V by 2 bases; bases with no gene match: 15. CDR3 residues: CAISEIAGQGQIPNEQFF. The CDR3 DNA reads TGTGCCATCAGTGAGATCGCAGGACAGGGTCAAATACCCAATGAGCAGTTCTTC.

The V and J genes are TRBV6-6 and TRBJ2-4, with D possibly TRBD2 on 7 matching bases. V shed 7 bases and J shed 4 bases, with 17 bases lying between them. CDR1 and CDR2 from the germline V gene are MNHNY and SVGAGI (reference sequence). This CDR3 spans 15 amino acids. CDR3 loop: CASTQRGAPKNIQYF. The CDR3 coding sequence is TGTGCCAGCACCCAACGGGGGGCTCCTAAAAACATTCAGTACTTC.

V is TRBV28 and J is TRBJ1-5; 7 bases line up with TRBD1. The germline CDR1 and CDR2 sequences are MDHEN and SYDVKM. Trimming removed 6 bases from V and 7 bases from J; junction bases left unmatched: 12. The CDR3 totals 15 residues. This CDR3 reads CASSIDRARRQPQHF. CDR3 DNA sequence: TGTGCCAGCAGCATCGACAGGGCACGGCGGCAGCCCCAGCATTTT.

The V call is TRBV20-1, the J call TRBJ2-5, with a weak D call TRBD2 (6 bases). CDR3 length: 12 amino acids. In germline, CDR1 is DFQATT, CDR2 SNEGSKA (reference sequence). V dropped 4 bases and J dropped 5 bases, with 11 bases sitting between them. The CDR3 reads CSANRLVETQYF. The CDR3 DNA reads TGCAGTGCTAATAGACTAGTCGAGACCCAGTACTTC.

This clonotype was counted ten times or more. The genes are TRBV7-2 and TRBJ2-7; TRBD2 agrees at 7 bases. The CDR3 extends over 15 amino acids. J lost 1 base, V lost 2 bases, and 5 bases had no gene match. Per germline, CDR1 SGHTA and CDR2 FQGNSA. The CDR3 loop is CASSLTSGASYEQYF. For the CDR3, the DNA is TGTGCCAGCAGCTTAACAAGCGGGGCGTCCTACGAGCAGTACTTC.

The table lists this clonotype with many counts. V is TRBV9 and J is TRBJ1-1, with TRBD1 matching 8 bases. The ends lost 4 bases at V and 1 base at J; junction bases unmatched: 6. From germline, CDR1 is SGDLS and CDR2 YYNGEE. The CDR3 totals 15 residues. CDR3: CASSPTTGANTEAFF. For the CDR3, the DNA is TGTGCCAGCAGCCCCACGACAGGGGCGAACACTGAAGCTTTCTTT.